This T cell receptor (beta chain) was identified in a study of blood T cell repertoires in COVID-19. As processed by the authors: Scientists estimated how many nucleated cells there were by amplifying reference gene primers. Sequencing used immunoSEQ multiplex PCR; TCRdb keeps in-frame clones, though not all of them. V, J and clone size derive from that table, while D and trimming were established from the DNA sequence. The table records approximately 33,000 clones, around 80% of them present only once. Germline CDR1 SGHAT, CDR2 FQNNGV. The trim removed 4 bases at V and 6 bases at J, leaving 8 bases unmatched. This CDR3 region has 14 residues.

The source material was peripheral blood. The V gene is TRBV11-2, the J gene TRBJ1-2; TRBD1 matches 7 bases. This TCR was sampled from a man in his 70s with acute or convalescent COVID-19. The DNA of the CDR3 is TGTGCCAGCAGCTCCACGACAGGGAGTCATGGCTACACCTTC. Protein: CASSSTTGSHGYTF.